The TCR beta chain under discussion was sequenced for a study of T cell responses to AZD1222 COVID-19 vaccine. Clones were sequenced by immunoSEQ multiplex PCR, and TCRdb holds only the in-frame ones, with some missing. Of about 100,000 clones listed, 88% were seen once; the top ten hold about 1.8%. This CDR3 has 17 residues. After removal of 5 bases from V and 6 bases from J, the junction contained 13 bases not matched to a gene. Germline CDR1 is MNHEY and CDR2 is SVGEGT. The TCR originated in an adult in good health. Specimen: peripheral blood, collected on day 0 of AZD1222 vaccination. The chain uses TRBV6-2 or TRBV6-3 and TRBJ2-5, with 12 nucleotides matching TRBD2. The CDR3 region has the DNA TGTGCCAGCAGTACCCTTTCTTGGACTAGCGGGACAAAGACCCAGTACTTC. Translated: CASSTLSWTSGTKTQYF.